The present TCR beta chain was sequenced within a study of cytomegalovirus exposure and HLA in healthy donors. Primers: 60 Vbeta forward and 13 Jbeta reverse. The repertoire was sequenced with immunoSEQ multiplex PCR; TCRdb's copy has only in-frame clones and lacks some. The profile shows 150,000 to 180,000 clones, about four fifths of them singletons. Notes on this clone: Its ends do not fully match the called genes, so a read error is possible.

The sequence was obtained from a man aged 25-45 years in good health and CMV-seropositive. The specimen sequenced was PBMCs.

CDR3 protein: CASSSGINQPQHF. The CDR3 nucleotides read TGTGCTAGCAGCTCGGGTATCAATCAGCCCCAGCATTTT. This chain joins TRBV7-7 and TRBJ1-5; D is unresolved. The germline V gene encodes CDR1 SSHAT and CDR2 FNYEAQ (reference sequence). The CDR3 consists of 13 residues.